These 29 T cell receptor beta chains originate from one sample sequenced in a study of PD-L1 blockade in urothelial cancer. Time point meaning: peripheral blood 6 weeks after treatment start. Method: immunoSEQ multiplex PCR; TCRdb's copy keeps in-frame clones and lacks some. There are around 80,000 clones in the sample; approximately 89% occur only once, and more than 0.85% lies in the top ten. Source: PBMCs, taken around atezolizumab (anti-PD-L1) treatment. The receptors derive from a woman over 75 with urothelial cancer.

The chain has TRBV6-5 and TRBJ2-5, with 12 bases identical to TRBD2. V lost 7 bases and J lost 5; bases outside the gene matches: 8. The germline CDR1 and CDR2 sequences are MNHEY and SVGAGI. This CDR3 is built from 15 residues. The chain's CDR3 is CASNPTSGSQETQYF. As DNA, the CDR3 is TGTGCCAGCAATCCGACTAGCGGGAGTCAGGAGACCCAGTACTTC.

This sequence joins TRBV5-1 and TRBJ2-7; tentatively, D is TRBD2 (5 bases). Deletions cut 1 base from V and 2 bases from J, with 13 bases between. The CDR3 totals 15 residues. The germline V gene has CDR1 SGHRS and CDR2 YFSETQ. CDR3 amino acids: CASSLLPAAAYEQYF. The CDR3, as DNA: TGCGCCAGCAGCTTGCTTCCAGCGGCGGCCTACGAGCAGTACTTC.

V gene TRBV14 combines with J gene TRBJ2-1, with D perhaps TRBD2 (6 bases). The CDR3 totals 16 residues. Germline V lookup: CDR1 SGHDN, CDR2 FVKESK. Trimming shortened V by 6 bases and J by 0 bases, and 15 bases separated the two germline ends. In DNA, the CDR3 is TGTGCCAGCAGTGATCCTGGGGGGAGCTCCTACAATGAGCAGTTCTTC. Amino acids: CASSDPGGSSYNEQFF. Full variable domain (remainder filled in from reference TRBV14 and TRBJ2-1): EAGVTQFPSHSVIEKGQTVTLRCDPISGHDNLYWYRRVMGKEIKFLLHFVKESKQDESGMPNNRFLAERTGGTYSTLKVQPAELEDSGVYFCASSDPGGSSYNEQFFGPGTRLTVL.

The chain links TRBV5-4 to TRBJ2-7; 11 bases match TRBD2. V shed 2 bases, J shed 1 base, and the junction held 2 bases outside the gene matches. Per germline, CDR1 SGHNT and CDR2 YYREEE (reference sequence). The CDR3 spans 15 residues. The CDR3: CASSFPSGGSYEQYF. The CDR3 region has the DNA TGTGCCAGCAGCTTCCCTAGCGGGGGGTCCTACGAGCAGTACTTC.

The gene calls are TRBV20-1 and TRBJ2-7; D not certain. V was clipped by 3 bases and J by 4 bases, with 4 bases between them. Germline CDR1 DFQATT, CDR2 SNEGSKA (reference sequence). The CDR3 sequence is 10 residues long. DNA for the CDR3: TGCAGTGCTAGTTTATACGAGCAGTACTTC. Translation: CSASLYEQYF.

The V and J genes are TRBV29-1 and TRBJ2-3; D gene ambiguous. V lost 5 bases and J lost 4, with 10 bases in between. The CDR3 sequence is 12 residues long. Germline values: CDR1 SQVTM, CDR2 ANQGSEA. The CDR3 loop reads CSVLWAADTQYF. The CDR3 bases are TGCAGCGTTTTATGGGCCGCAGATACGCAGTATTTT.

This chain joins TRBV5-1 and TRBJ2-1; D call uncertain. The CDR3 runs to 15 residues. Germline values: CDR1 SGHRS, CDR2 YFSETQ. With 0 bases removed from V and 4 bases from J, the gap between germline ends came to 11 bases. CDR3 sequence reads: CASSLEGTVYNEQFF. CDR3 bases: TGCGCCAGCAGCTTGGAAGGCACAGTGTACAATGAGCAGTTCTTC.

The genes are TRBV6-5 and TRBJ2-2, with 9 bases identical to TRBD1. CDR1 is MNHEY and CDR2 is SVGAGI in the germline V gene. V dropped 4 bases and J dropped 0; count of bases not matched to a gene: 3. This CDR3 has 16 amino acids. CDR3 amino acids: CASSSTGGTNTGELFF. In nucleotides, the CDR3 is TGTGCCAGCAGTTCCACAGGGGGCACGAACACCGGGGAGCTGTTTTTT.

The V and J genes are TRBV2 and TRBJ2-6, with 8 nucleotides matching TRBD1. The CDR3 sequence is 15 residues long. Germline CDR1 and CDR2: SNHLY and FYNNEI. V dropped 8 bases and J dropped 5; count of bases not matched to a gene: 8. The CDR3 DNA follows: TGTGCCAGCTCAACGAGGACAGGGAGGGCCAACGTCCTGACTTTC. Its protein is CASSTRTGRANVLTF.

This clone occurred once. CDR3 in DNA: TGTGCCAGCAGCCTGGGGGGAGGGGAGCAGTACTTC. As protein: CASSLGGGEQYF. This chain joins TRBV7-3 and TRBJ2-7, with TRBD2 matching over 7 bases. Germline V gives CDR1 SGHTA, CDR2 FQGTGA. The CDR3 is 12 residues long. Germline trimming cut 5 bases from V and 7 bases from J; bases unmatched to any gene: 5. The variable domain in full, with the rest retrieved from reference TRBV7-3 and TRBJ2-7, is GAGVSQTPSNKVTEKGKYVELRCDPISGHTALYWYRQSLGQGPEFLIYFQGTGAADDSGLPNDRFFAVRPEGSVSTLKIQRTERGDSAVYLCASSLGGGEQYFGPGTRLTVT.

The chain has TRBV18 and TRBJ2-5; 7 bases match TRBD1. The CDR3 is 16 residues long. Germline CDR1 is KGHSH and CDR2 is LQKENI. V lost 2 bases to trimming and J lost 5 bases; unmatched junction nucleotides: 11. This CDR3 reads CASSPFRAGGFETQYF. The CDR3 DNA reads TGTGCCAGCTCACCATTTCGGGCAGGGGGATTTGAGACCCAGTACTTC.

The V call is TRBV10-1, the J call TRBJ1-2; no reliable D call. Per germline, CDR1 WNHNN and CDR2 SYGVQD (reference sequence). CDR3 size: 13 residues. Trimming removed 3 bases at V and 2 bases at J, with 7 bases between. The CDR3 bases are TGCGCCAGCAGTGATGAGGGAAACTATGGCTACACCTTC. The encoded protein is CASSDEGNYGYTF.

The genes are TRBV4-1 and TRBJ2-1; 14 nucleotides agree with TRBD2. The CDR3 runs 19 residues. Germline CDR1 and CDR2: MGHRA and YSYEKL. The junction had 6 bases not matched to a gene; V was cut back by 1 base and J by 1 base. CDR3 in DNA: TGCGCCAGCAGCCAAGGGACTAGCGGGAGGTGGGGGTCCTACAATGAGCAGTTCTTC. This sequence encodes CASSQGTSGRWGSYNEQFF.

V usage is TRBV28 and J usage is TRBJ2-1, with 9 bases aligning to TRBD1. CDR1 is MDHEN and CDR2 is SYDVKM in the germline V gene. V lost 4 bases, J lost 6 bases, and 7 bases stayed unmatched. The CDR3 totals 15 residues. The CDR3 sequence is CASSSTGGSSNEQFF. The CDR3 DNA is TGTGCCAGCAGTTCGACAGGGGGGTCGAGCAATGAGCAGTTCTTC.

This clone was recorded a few times. J is TRBJ2-1 and V is TRBV27, with 12 bases lining up with TRBD2. The CDR3 is made up of 16 amino acids. The germline gives CDR1 MNHEY, CDR2 SMNVEV (reference sequence). Trimming at V came to 4 bases and at J to 7 bases, leaving 8 bases not matched to a gene. CDR3 nucleotide sequence: TGTGCCAGCAGTTCCCCCCTAGCGGGAGGGCGGAATGAGCAGTTCTTC. It translates to CASSSPLAGGRNEQFF.

The V and J genes are TRBV6-6 and TRBJ2-1; 8 bases match TRBD2. Germline CDR1 is MNHNY and CDR2 is SVGAGI (reference sequence). V was pared by 4 bases and J by 4 bases, with 6 bases of the junction left unmatched. This CDR3 is 15 amino acids long. CDR3 nucleotide sequence: TGTGCCAGCAGTTTCAAAGCGGGAGATTACAATGAGCAGTTCTTC. Translation: CASSFKAGDYNEQFF.

The chain has TRBV18 and TRBJ1-4, with D possibly matching TRBD1 (6 bases). This CDR3 is built from 15 residues. Per germline, CDR1 KGHSH and CDR2 LQKENI. V was trimmed by 5 bases and J by 8 bases, leaving 18 bases between them. The CDR3: CASSVTGGAKEKLFF. CDR3 nucleotides: TGTGCCAGCTCAGTGACGGGGGGCGCAAAAGAAAAACTGTTTTTT.

The V call is TRBV27, the J call TRBJ2-2; TRBD1 might be the D (6 bases). Trimming removed 1 base from V and 1 base from J, with 19 bases in between. The CDR3 length is 19 residues. Germline V gene data show CDR1 as MNHEY and CDR2 as SMNVEV (reference sequence). The CDR3 sequence is CASSLLGRLGQLNTGELFF. CDR3 coding DNA: TGTGCCAGCAGTTTATTGGGAAGGCTCGGACAGCTGAACACCGGGGAGCTGTTTTTT.

CDR3 amino acids: CASSLEQGARAEQFF. Written as DNA, the CDR3 is TGTGCCAGCAGCTTAGAACAGGGGGCGCGGGCTGAGCAGTTCTTC. V and J are TRBV7-8 and TRBJ2-1; 9 bases line up with TRBD1. The germline CDR1 and CDR2 sequences are SGHVS and FQNEAQ. The CDR3 has 15 residues. V dropped 1 base and J dropped 9; count of bases not matched to a gene: 7. Variable domain in full (rest from reference TRBV7-8 and TRBJ2-1): GAGVSQSPRYKVAKRGQDVALRCDPISGHVSLFWYQQALGQGPEFLTYFQNEAQLDKSGLPSDRFFAERPEGSVSTLKIQRTQQEDSAVYLCASSLEQGARAEQFFGPGTRLTVL.

The chain couples TRBV6-1 to TRBJ2-5; TRBD1 matches at 10 bases. Trimming cost V 4 bases and J 5 bases; bases outside gene matches: 7. Germline CDR1 and CDR2: MNHNS and SASEGT. This CDR3 contains 15 residues. As DNA, the CDR3 is TGTGCCAGCAGTGGTGACAGGGGGCCGTGGGAGACCCAGTACTTC. It translates to CASSGDRGPWETQYF.

The J gene is TRBJ2-2, the V gene TRBV6-4; D remains unclear. CDR3 length equals 13 residues. CDR1 and CDR2 (germline): MRHNA, SNTAGT. The V gene lost 5 bases and the J gene lost 6 bases, with 10 bases spanning the gap. DNA of the CDR3: TGTGCCAGCAGTCCCTCCCCGGCCGGGGAGCTGTTTTTT. Translating it yields CASSPSPAGELFF.

The chain carries TRBV5-1 and TRBJ2-1, with D possibly matching TRBD1 (6 bases). From germline, CDR1 is SGHRS and CDR2 YFSETQ. The CDR3 length is 12 residues. With 1 base removed from V and 9 bases from J, the gap between germline ends came to 8 bases. The CDR3 bases are TGCGCCAGCAGCTTGTTAGGGGGTGAGCAGTTCTTC. This encodes CASSLLGGEQFF.

The V gene is TRBV5-6, the J gene TRBJ2-1, with TRBD1 as a possible D gene (5 bases). This CDR3 is 19 amino acids long. Trimming pared 7 bases from V and 2 bases from J, leaving 28 bases between. Germline loops: CDR1 SGHDT, CDR2 YYEEEE. The CDR3 DNA follows: TGTGCCAGCTGGGTTGGGGCCGGGCCCGGTGGGTCCCCCTACAATGAGCAGTTCTTC. Its translation: CASWVGAGPGGSPYNEQFF.

A few counts support this clone. The rearrangement links TRBV6-1 to TRBJ1-5, with unresolved D. The ends were cut back, 3 bases at V and 5 bases at J, with 11 bases in the middle. Germline V lookup: CDR1 MNHNS, CDR2 SASEGT. The CDR3 length is 14 residues. CDR3: CASSEVQIDQPQHF. CDR3 coding DNA: TGTGCCAGCAGTGAGGTACAGATTGATCAGCCCCAGCATTTT.

The rearrangement joins TRBV6-1 to TRBJ2-1, with a weak D call TRBD1 (7 bases). The germline V and J ends were trimmed by 4 bases and 3 bases, with 16 bases remaining between them. The length of the CDR3 is 16 residues. Germline loops: CDR1 MNHNS, CDR2 SASEGT. The CDR3: CASSGGGGRFYNEQFF. The CDR3 DNA reads as TGTGCCAGCAGTGGCGGAGGGGGCCGGTTCTACAATGAGCAGTTCTTC.

The rearrangement uses TRBV7-3 and TRBJ2-5, with TRBD1 matching 7 bases. Germline-derived CDR1 and CDR2 are SGHTA and FQGTGA. Trimming took 0 bases from V and 5 from J; bases not matched to a gene: 9. The CDR3 has 16 residues. In nucleotides, the CDR3 is TGTGCCAGCAGCTTAACTACTGGGACAGAGACGGAGACCCAGTACTTC. Residues: CASSLTTGTETETQYF.

The chain links TRBV5-4 to TRBJ2-7; possible D gene TRBD2, 5 bases. The CDR3 is 14 amino acids. The V end lost 3 bases, the J end lost 6 bases, and 16 bases lay between the germline ends. In germline, CDR1 is SGHNT, CDR2 YYREEE (reference sequence). In DNA, the CDR3 is TGTGCCAGCAGCTGGCCGGGAAGAATCCCCGAGCAGTACTTC. Translation gives CASSWPGRIPEQYF.

The chain links TRBV5-4 to TRBJ1-1; a possible D gene is TRBD1 (6 bases). The V end was cut by 4 bases, the J end by 4 bases, with 20 bases between. CDR3 length: 16 residues. Germline lookup yields CDR1 SGHNT and CDR2 YYREEE (reference sequence). CDR3 amino acids: CASSPPSARGSTEAFF. In DNA, the CDR3 is TGTGCCAGCAGCCCCCCTTCGGCCAGGGGTAGCACTGAAGCTTTCTTT.

The chain uses TRBV5-4 and TRBJ2-3; possible D gene TRBD2, 6 bases. In germline, CDR1 is SGHNT, CDR2 YYREEE (reference sequence). Trimming left V 5 bases short and J 5 bases short, with 18 bases between. This CDR3 is built from 15 residues. Here the CDR3 reads CASRRDFPSRDTQYF. Written as DNA, the CDR3 is TGTGCCAGCAGGCGGGACTTTCCTTCTAGAGATACGCAGTATTTT.